The 17 T cell receptor beta chains in this list originate from one sample, sequenced in a study of T cell repertoires in cytomegalovirus infection. TCRdb reanalysed the reads using MiXCR and keeps one entry per CDR3 protein. This table has fewer than 900,000 distinct CDR3 sequences, about 27% appearing once. The antigens for these receptors are not known. The sample here was cultured CD8+ T cells from PBMCs, taken from culture after CMV antigen stimulation. These receptors came from a human donor in good health (CMV status not recorded). Some clones in this sample may be carry-over from other donors' samples.

This clonotype was picked up many times. V usage is TRBV7-2 and J usage is TRBJ1-2; 10 bases map to TRBD1. CDR1 SGHTA and CDR2 FQGNSA come from the germline V gene. The CDR3 is 16 residues long. V lost 3 bases to trimming and J lost 2 bases; unmatched junction nucleotides: 6. The chain's CDR3 is CASSLTGGYGNYGYTF. The CDR3, as DNA: TGTGCCAGCAGCTTGACAGGGGGCTACGGGAACTATGGCTACACCTTC.

This clonotype occurred a few times. The V call is TRBV7-9, the J call TRBJ2-7; D gene ambiguous. The CDR3 is made up of 13 amino acids. Germline V lookup: CDR1 SEHNR, CDR2 FQNEAQ (reference sequence). V was clipped by 5 bases and J by 3 bases, with 11 bases between them. CDR3 nucleotides: TGTGCCAGCAGCCAAGGGTCCAACTACGAGCAGTACTTC. Encoded protein: CASSQGSNYEQYF.

V is TRBV27 and J is TRBJ2-5, with TRBD1 identical over 7 bases. The germline V gene has CDR1 MNHEY and CDR2 SMNVEV (reference sequence). This CDR3 region has 13 residues. V trimming: 4 bases; J trimming: 7 bases; junction bases outside the gene matches: 6. Here the CDR3 DNA reads TGTGCCAGCAGTTCCCGACAGGGAAGGACCCAGTACTTC. It codes for CASSSRQGRTQYF.

This chain connects TRBV27 to TRBJ1-1, with D possibly matching TRBD1 (6 bases). This CDR3 comprises 17 residues. Germline loops: CDR1 MNHEY, CDR2 SMNVEV (reference sequence). Trimming left V 0 bases short and J 6 bases short, with 20 bases between. In nucleotides, the CDR3 is TGTGCCAGCAGTTTATCTGGGGGCAGGGTCTTAGGTGCTGAAGCTTTCTTT. It specifies CASSLSGGRVLGAEAFF.

In its sample, this clonotype was seen a few times. The CDR3 reads CASSLRHQTYMNTEAFF. The CDR3 region has the DNA TGTGCCAGCAGCCTACGACACCAGACTTACATGAACACTGAAGCTTTCTTT. This sequence joins TRBV11-1 and TRBJ1-1; no clear D gene. Germline assignment: CDR1 SGHAT and CDR2 FQDESV (reference sequence). The CDR3 contains 17 residues. Trimming shortened V by 5 bases and J by 0 bases, and 19 bases separated the two germline ends. The full variable domain, in which reference TRBV11-1 and TRBJ1-1 provide the parts outside the CDR3, is EAEVAQSPRYKITEKSQAVAFWCDPISGHATLYWYRQILGQGPELLVQFQDESVVDDSQLPKDRFSAERLKGVDSTLKIQPAELGDSAMYLCASSLRHQTYMNTEAFFGQGTRLTVV.

There are a few counts of this clonotype. This chain joins TRBV5-4 and TRBJ2-3; D gene ambiguous. CDR3 length: 14 amino acids. V was clipped by 1 base and J by 2 bases, with 8 bases between them. CDR1 and CDR2 from the germline V gene are SGHNT and YYREEE (reference sequence). The chain's CDR3 is CASSLWADTDTQYF. The CDR3 nucleotides are TGTGCCAGCAGCTTGTGGGCAGACACAGATACGCAGTATTTT.

This clonotype was detected only a few times. As DNA, the CDR3 is TGTGCCAGCAGTGAACCTCGGACTAGCGTAGCCAATGAGCAGTTCTTC. Protein product: CASSEPRTSVANEQFF. The chain uses TRBV6-1 and TRBJ2-1, with 9 bases that match TRBD2. The V and J ends lost 2 bases and 6 bases, in that order; junction bases with no gene match: 8. The CDR3 has 16 amino acids. Germline values: CDR1 MNHNS, CDR2 SASEGT.

This clonotype was recorded a few times. This sequence joins TRBV12-3 or TRBV12-4 and TRBJ2-3, with D perhaps TRBD1 (5 bases). This CDR3 contains 17 residues. Trimming stripped 2 bases from V and 1 base from J, with 16 bases between. DNA of the CDR3: TGTGCCAGCAGTTTAACCGGGCCTCAAGGGGGCACAGATACGCAGTATTTT. Protein: CASSLTGPQGGTDTQYF.

This clonotype was seen a handful of times. This chain uses TRBV5-6 with TRBJ2-1, with D unresolved. The germline gives CDR1 SGHDT, CDR2 YYEEEE. CDR3 size: 18 residues. Deletions cut 1 base from V and 3 bases from J, with 20 bases between. As DNA, the CDR3 is TGTGCCAGCAGCTTGCCTTATAGGGTAAAGGTCCGCTACAATGAGCAGTTCTTC. It encodes CASSLPYRVKVRYNEQFF.

The V call is TRBV27, the J call TRBJ2-1; no firm D call. Trimming took 4 bases from V and 1 from J, leaving 11 bases between them. This CDR3 region has 15 residues. The V gene's germline CDR1 is MNHEY and CDR2 SMNVEV (reference sequence). The chain's CDR3 is CASSWRQPSYNEQFF. For the CDR3, the DNA is TGTGCCAGCAGTTGGCGACAACCATCCTACAATGAGCAGTTCTTC.

This clonotype was seen repeatedly, ten times or more. V gene TRBV7-2 combines with J gene TRBJ1-1, with D unresolved. Deletions cut 3 bases from V and 4 bases from J, with 12 bases between. Germline loops: CDR1 SGHTA, CDR2 FQGNSA. The CDR3 contains 14 residues. In DNA form, the CDR3 reads TGTGCCAGCAGCTTTTTAAGGCAGGCCACTGAAGCTTTCTTT. Amino acid sequence: CASSFLRQATEAFF.

The table lists this clonotype with a few counts. The chain is built from TRBV6-5 and TRBJ1-1; D is uncertain. From germline, CDR1 is MNHEY and CDR2 SVGAGI. The CDR3 spans 15 residues. V lost 8 bases, J lost 4 bases, and 20 bases lay in between. The CDR3 sequence: CASGSPGAEGTEAFF. The CDR3 DNA follows: TGTGCCAGCGGTAGTCCGGGTGCCGAAGGCACTGAAGCTTTCTTT.

At least ten counts were recorded for this clonotype. The V and J genes are TRBV7-9 and TRBJ2-7, with a weak D call TRBD2 (6 bases). V lost 6 bases and J lost 1, with 13 bases in between. From germline, CDR1 is SEHNR and CDR2 FQNEAQ (reference sequence). This CDR3 is 14 amino acids long. The CDR3 spells CASSSPGRSYEQYF. CDR3 DNA: TGTGCCAGCAGTTCGCCTGGGAGGTCCTACGAGCAGTACTTC.

This clonotype was seen at least ten times. The gene calls are TRBV7-2 and TRBJ2-7, with a tentative D call TRBD2 (5 bases). This CDR3 spans 15 amino acids. Trimming took off 1 base at V and 2 bases at J, with 12 bases between the two ends. Per germline, CDR1 SGHTA and CDR2 FQGNSA. The CDR3 DNA reads TGTGCCAGCAGCTTAGGTAGCGCCGGGACCTACGAGCAGTACTTC. Its translation: CASSLGSAGTYEQYF.

This chain links TRBV14 with TRBJ1-1; D is unresolved. CDR1 and CDR2 from the germline V gene are SGHDN and FVKESK. V dropped 2 bases and J dropped 0 bases, with 10 bases sitting between them. This CDR3 has 15 amino acids. Here the CDR3 DNA reads TGTGCCAGCAGCCAATACCGAGTCATGAACACTGAAGCTTTCTTT. Encoded protein: CASSQYRVMNTEAFF.

The chain uses TRBV9 and TRBJ1-6; D gene ambiguous. V gave up 0 bases and J gave up 2 bases, with 6 bases separating them. The length of the CDR3 is 15 residues. CDR1 SGDLS and CDR2 YYNGEE come from the germline V gene. This CDR3 is CASSVGGTYNSPLHF. For the CDR3, the DNA is TGTGCCAGCAGCGTAGGCGGGACCTATAATTCACCCCTCCACTTT. Full variable domain (remainder filled in from reference TRBV9 and TRBJ1-6): DSGVTQTPKHLITATGQRVTLRCSPRSGDLSVYWYQQSLDQGLQFLIQYYNGEERAKGNILERFSAQQFPDLHSELNLSSLELGDSALYFCASSVGGTYNSPLHFGNGTRLTVT.

The CDR3 sequence is CASSLNNEQGLAGELFF. The CDR3 DNA is TGTGCCAGCAGCTTAAATAATGAACAGGGGCTTGCCGGGGAGCTGTTTTTT. The chain has TRBV7-3 and TRBJ2-2, with TRBD1 identical over 7 bases. V dropped 1 base and J dropped 6; count of bases not matched to a gene: 11. Germline V gene sequence: CDR1 SGHTA, CDR2 FQGTGA. CDR3 size: 17 residues.